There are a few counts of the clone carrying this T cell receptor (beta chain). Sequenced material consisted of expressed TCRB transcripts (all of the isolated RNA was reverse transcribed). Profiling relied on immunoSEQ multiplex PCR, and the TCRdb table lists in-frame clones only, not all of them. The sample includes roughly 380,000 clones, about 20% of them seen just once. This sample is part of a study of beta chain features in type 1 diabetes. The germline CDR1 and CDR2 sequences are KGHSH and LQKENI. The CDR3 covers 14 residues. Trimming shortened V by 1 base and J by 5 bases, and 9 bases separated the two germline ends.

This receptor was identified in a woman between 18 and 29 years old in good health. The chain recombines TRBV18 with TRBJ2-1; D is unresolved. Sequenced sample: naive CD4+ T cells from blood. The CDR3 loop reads CASSPRAVDNEQFF. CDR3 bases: TGTGCCAGCTCACCACGGGCAGTAGACAATGAGCAGTTCTTC. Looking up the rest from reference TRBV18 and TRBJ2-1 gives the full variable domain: NAGVMQNPRHLVRRRGQEARLRCSPMKGHSHVYWYRQLPEEGLKFMVYLQKENIIDESGMPKERFSAEFPKEGPSILRIQQVVRGDSAAYFCASSPRAVDNEQFFGPGTRLTVL.